Following are 25 T cell receptor beta chains from one sample sequenced in a study of cytomegalovirus exposure and HLA in healthy donors. The PCR ran on 60 Vbeta and 13 Jbeta primers. Only in-frame clones appear in the TCRdb table, and some are missing; sequencing was by immunoSEQ multiplex PCR. The top ten hold 1.3% of the sample, which has roughly 100,000 clones, about 81% seen once. The sequenced material came from PBMCs. These receptors all come from a man aged 25-40 years in good health and CMV-seronegative.

The rearrangement uses TRBV10-3 and TRBJ1-1, with D possibly matching TRBD1 (5 bases). Trimming shortened V by 4 bases and J by 0 bases, and 12 bases separated the two germline ends. The CDR3 contains 15 residues. The germline gives CDR1 ENHRY, CDR2 SYGVKD. The CDR3 nucleotides are TGTGCCATCAGTGGGCAGGGCGGCATGAACACTGAAGCTTTCTTT. Encoded protein: CAISGQGGMNTEAFF.

This chain uses TRBV4-3 with TRBJ1-6; 8 bases match TRBD1. CDR3 length: 17 residues. Trimming cost V 0 bases and J 6 bases; bases outside gene matches: 7. CDR1 and CDR2 (germline): LGHNA, YSLEER. CDR3 in amino acids: CASSQELDRVINSPLHF. The CDR3 DNA sequence: TGCGCCAGCAGCCAAGAATTGGACAGGGTGATTAATTCACCCCTCCACTTT.

The sample holds one count of this clone. The V and J genes are TRBV25-1 and TRBJ1-4; D is unresolved. Per germline, CDR1 MGHDK and CDR2 SYGVNS. V was trimmed by 2 bases and J by 5 bases, leaving 15 bases between them. The CDR3 is 16 residues long. CDR3 residues: CASSEPGGIENEKLFF. CDR3 nucleotides: TGTGCCAGCAGTGAACCGGGAGGAATCGAGAATGAAAAACTGTTTTTT.

This clone was picked up one time. This rearrangement joins TRBV30 to TRBJ2-7, with 7 positions matching TRBD2. The CDR3 has 14 amino acids. Germline V gene sequence: CDR1 GTSNPN, CDR2 SVGIG (reference sequence). V dropped 0 bases and J dropped 6; count of bases not matched to a gene: 8. The CDR3 nucleotides read TGTGCCTGGAGTGTAATGGGAGGGCCAGGCGAGCAGTACTTC. This sequence encodes CAWSVMGGPGEQYF. The complete variable domain, with remaining parts taken from reference TRBV30 and TRBJ2-7, reads SQTIHQWPATLVQPVGSPLSLECTVEGTSNPNLYWYRQAAGRGLQLLFYSVGIGQISSEVPQNLSASRPQDRQFILSSKKLLLSDSGFYLCAWSVMGGPGEQYFGPGTRLTVT.

This clone appeared a few times. The chain links TRBV5-4 to TRBJ1-1, with D perhaps TRBD1 (5 bases). V was shortened by 4 bases and J by 6 bases, with 22 bases between the two germline ends. Germline CDR1 reads SGHNT; CDR2 reads YYREEE (reference sequence). This CDR3 has 16 amino acids. CDR3 nucleotide sequence: TGTGCCAGCAGCGGGCCCCTCTCGGTAGGGGAGGCTGAAGCTTTCTTT. Translated, it gives CASSGPLSVGEAEAFF.

This clone was picked up a small number of times. The CDR3 coding sequence is TGTGCCCGGGGACTAGCGGGAGGAGAGACCCAGTACTTC. It specifies CARGLAGGETQYF. The chain uses TRBV30 and TRBJ2-5; 15 bases match TRBD2. The CDR3 has 13 amino acids. The V and J ends lost 8 bases and 4 bases, in that order; junction bases with no gene match: 2. Germline CDR1 and CDR2: GTSNPN and SVGIG (reference sequence).

This clone was observed a single time. The V gene is TRBV27, the J gene TRBJ2-2; 9 nucleotides align to TRBD1. The trim removed 7 bases at V and 3 bases at J, leaving 18 bases unmatched. This CDR3 comprises 19 residues. The V gene's germline CDR1 is MNHEY and CDR2 SMNVEV (reference sequence). The CDR3, as DNA: TGTGCCAGCAAATCCCCCCCCGGGACAGGGCTCTCTTACACCGGGGAGCTGTTTTTT. It specifies CASKSPPGTGLSYTGELFF.

The table lists this clone with a few counts. The CDR3 DNA follows: TGTGCCAGCAGTTTACTAGCGGAGGGGACCGAGCAGTACTTC. It is translated as CASSLLAEGTEQYF. V gene TRBV27 combines with J gene TRBJ2-7; 7 bases agree with TRBD2. This CDR3 is built from 14 residues. V was clipped by 2 bases and J by 6 bases; unmatched bases: 7. Germline V gene data show CDR1 as MNHEY and CDR2 as SMNVEV (reference sequence).

This rearrangement joins TRBV4-3 to TRBJ2-7; 7 positions agree with TRBD1. The germline gives CDR1 LGHNA, CDR2 YSLEER. CDR3 size: 15 residues. V lost 3 bases to trimming and J lost 3 bases; unmatched junction nucleotides: 8. CDR3 sequence: CASSQNYRGDYEQYF. CDR3 sequence (DNA): TGCGCCAGCAGCCAGAACTACAGGGGTGACTACGAGCAGTACTTC.

Only a few counts were recorded for this clone. The chain carries TRBV5-6 and TRBJ2-1, with 10 bases aligning to TRBD2. The CDR3 extends over 17 amino acids. V shed 1 base and J 0 bases; nucleotides not matched to a gene: 4. Germline V lookup: CDR1 SGHDT, CDR2 YYEEEE. Here the CDR3 reads CASSLSPSGSSYNEQFF. CDR3 nucleotides: TGTGCCAGCAGCTTGTCGCCTAGCGGGAGCTCCTACAATGAGCAGTTCTTC.

V usage is TRBV7-6 and J usage is TRBJ2-6, with a weak D call TRBD1 (5 bases). The CDR3 spans 17 residues. V gave up 6 bases and J gave up 2 bases, with 17 bases separating them. CDR1 is SGHVS, CDR2 FNYEAQ, per germline. The CDR3 is CASSLEFWGTGANVLTF. DNA of the CDR3: TGTGCCAGCAGTCTAGAATTTTGGGGCACTGGGGCCAACGTCCTGACTTTC.

V usage is TRBV6-1 and J usage is TRBJ1-2; 7 nucleotides align to TRBD1. Trimming removed 5 bases from V and 2 bases from J; junction bases left unmatched: 8. The CDR3 totals 15 residues. The germline CDR1 and CDR2 sequences are MNHNS and SASEGT. The CDR3 is CASSKEEGANYGYTF. The CDR3 bases are TGTGCCAGCAGTAAAGAGGAGGGGGCGAACTATGGCTACACCTTC.

The V and J genes are TRBV9 and TRBJ1-1; D perhaps matches TRBD1 (6 bases). Germline CDR1 reads SGDLS; CDR2 reads YYNGEE. This CDR3 region has 16 residues. V lost 1 base and J lost 8, with 21 bases in between. The CDR3: CASSVMGAQVNFEAFF. In nucleotides, the CDR3 is TGTGCCAGCAGCGTAATGGGGGCCCAGGTTAATTTCGAAGCTTTCTTT.

The J gene is TRBJ2-7, the V gene TRBV11-3, with 10 bases identical to TRBD2. CDR1 and CDR2 (germline): SGHNT, YENEEA. After removal of 8 bases from V and 7 bases from J, the junction contained 17 bases not matched to a gene. CDR3 length: 16 residues. CDR3 loop: CASAIGVLAGASEQYF. The CDR3 DNA reads TGTGCCAGCGCCATCGGTGTCCTAGCGGGAGCGTCTGAGCAGTACTTC.

The rearrangement links TRBV10-2 to TRBJ2-7; 9 bases line up with TRBD1. Trimming took 3 bases from V and 6 from J; bases not matched to a gene: 6. This CDR3 has 14 amino acids. Germline V gene data show CDR1 as WSHSY and CDR2 as SAAADI. The CDR3 region has the DNA TGCGCCAGCAGTGATCAGGGACAGGGCTCCGAGCAGTACTTC. Amino acids: CASSDQGQGSEQYF.

The chain is built from TRBV5-4 and TRBJ1-3, with unresolved D. There are 17 residues in the CDR3. Looked up from germline, CDR1 is SGHNT and CDR2 is YYREEE (reference sequence). Trimming stripped 0 bases from V and 1 base from J, with 14 bases between. The CDR3 loop is CASSLVGGGRSGNTIYF. The DNA of the CDR3 is TGTGCCAGCAGCTTGGTCGGAGGAGGGAGGTCTGGAAACACCATATATTTT.

The CDR3 protein is CASSSTYRASNQPQHF. CDR3 DNA: TGTGCCAGCAGCTCTACCTACAGGGCTAGCAATCAGCCCCAGCATTTT. The genes are TRBV7-8 and TRBJ1-5; tentatively, D is TRBD1 (6 bases). The germline V gene has CDR1 SGHVS and CDR2 FQNEAQ. The CDR3 totals 16 residues. The germline V and J ends were trimmed by 4 bases and 0 bases, with 13 bases remaining between them.

This chain links TRBV27 with TRBJ1-1; 10 positions match TRBD1. The CDR3 has 13 residues. J was trimmed by 8 bases and V by 5 bases; bases with no gene match: 5. The germline CDR1 and CDR2 sequences are MNHEY and SMNVEV (reference sequence). The CDR3 sequence: CASSRQGATEAFF. Written as DNA, the CDR3 is TGTGCCAGCAGTAGACAGGGGGCTACAGAAGCTTTCTTT.

The gene calls are TRBV28 and TRBJ1-1; weak D call: TRBD1 (6 bases). V lost 4 bases, J lost 2 bases, and 11 bases lay in between. From germline, CDR1 is MDHEN and CDR2 SYDVKM. This CDR3 comprises 14 residues. CDR3 amino acids: CASSSYRENTEAFF. CDR3 nucleotides: TGTGCCAGCAGTTCTTACAGGGAAAACACTGAAGCTTTCTTT.

V gene TRBV29-1 combines with J gene TRBJ1-1, with 7 bases aligning to TRBD1. The CDR3 spans 12 residues. CDR1 and CDR2 from the germline V gene are SQVTM and ANQGSEA. V shed 7 bases and J 5 bases; nucleotides not matched to a gene: 7. Here the CDR3 DNA reads TGCAGCGCCCCAGGGGGGATAACTGAAGCTTTCTTT. It is translated as CSAPGGITEAFF.

The sample holds a few counts of this clone. This chain joins TRBV5-8 and TRBJ2-7; 7 bases are shared with TRBD1. The CDR3 has 15 residues. CDR1 SGHTS and CDR2 YDEGEE come from the germline V gene. V trimming: 3 bases; J trimming: 0 bases; junction bases outside the gene matches: 6. CDR3 DNA: TGTGCCAGCAGCTGGACAGGACACAGCTCCTACGAGCAGTACTTC. Translation: CASSWTGHSSYEQYF.

V and J are TRBV6-5 and TRBJ1-5, with D possibly being TRBD1 (6 bases). CDR3 size: 15 residues. CDR1 and CDR2 (germline): MNHEY, SVGAGI. Trimming removed 8 bases from V and 6 bases from J, with 20 bases in between. The CDR3 bases are TGTGCCAGCCGACCAAAAGGGGGTCGCGTTCAGCCCCAGCATTTT. Protein product: CASRPKGGRVQPQHF.

The chain has TRBV12-5 and TRBJ2-1; D ambiguous. CDR3 length equals 13 residues. The V gene's germline CDR1 is LGHNT and CDR2 FRNRAP. The V gene lost 2 bases and the J gene lost 6 bases, with 8 bases spanning the gap. Written as DNA, the CDR3 is TGTGCTAGTGGTTTGCCTAATAGCAATGAGCAGTTCTTC. This sequence encodes CASGLPNSNEQFF.

The chain employs TRBV27 and TRBJ2-7; D call uncertain. The CDR3 is 12 amino acids. The germline CDR1 and CDR2 sequences are MNHEY and SMNVEV (reference sequence). The V end lost 1 base, the J end lost 4 bases, and 5 bases lay between the germline ends. The CDR3 DNA is TGTGCCAGCAGTTTATTCGGTTACGAGCAGTACTTC. Encoded protein: CASSLFGYEQYF.

V gene TRBV6-5 combines with J gene TRBJ2-5; weak D call: TRBD2 (7 bases). The CDR3 is made up of 15 amino acids. Trimming took 5 bases from V and 2 from J, leaving 15 bases between them. Germline V lookup: CDR1 MNHEY, CDR2 SVGAGI. The CDR3 DNA follows: TGTGCCAGCAGTCCTATGGGGGGGCGACAAGAGACCCAGTACTTC. It specifies CASSPMGGRQETQYF.